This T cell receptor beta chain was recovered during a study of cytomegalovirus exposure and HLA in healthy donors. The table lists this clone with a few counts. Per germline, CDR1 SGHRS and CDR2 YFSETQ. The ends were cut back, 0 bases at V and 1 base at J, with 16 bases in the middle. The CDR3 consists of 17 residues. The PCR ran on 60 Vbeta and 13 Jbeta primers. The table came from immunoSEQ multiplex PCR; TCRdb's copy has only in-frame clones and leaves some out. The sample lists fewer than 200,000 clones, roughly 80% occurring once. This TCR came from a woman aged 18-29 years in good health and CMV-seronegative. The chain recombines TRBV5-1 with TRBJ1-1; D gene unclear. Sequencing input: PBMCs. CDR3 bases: TGCGCCAGCAGCTTGGACCGATACAGCACCAGGAACACTGAAGCTTTCTTT. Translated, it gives CASSLDRYSTRNTEAFF. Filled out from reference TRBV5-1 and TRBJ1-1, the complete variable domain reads KAGVTQTPRYLIKTRGQQVTLSCSPISGHRSVSWYQQTPGQGLQFLFEYFSETQRNKGNFPGRFSGRQFSNSRSEMNVSTLELGDSALYLCASSLDRYSTRNTEAFFGQGTRLTVV.